This TCR beta chain originates from a study of OX40 agonist ivuxolimab in advanced cancers. Study-wide background: Under the entry rules, prior anti-PD-1, anti-PD-L1 or anti-CTLA-4 therapy was allowed, and 40% had some. Broader study findings: Certain nonresponding patients likewise had low normalized T-cell clonal expansion. Doses of 0.1 to 3.0 mg/kg were accompanied by clonal expansion of CD4+ and CD8+ blood T cells by week 6.

CDR3 length: 15 residues. The germline V and J ends were trimmed by 2 bases and 9 bases, with 17 bases remaining between them. CDR1 and CDR2 from the germline V gene are MNHNY and SVGAGI (reference sequence). Regarding this clone: What it binds is not known.

The assay was immunoSEQ multiplex PCR, and TCRdb's table has in-frame clones only and misses some. The sample has 50,000 to 70,000 clones; 75% to 95% are singletons. This chain connects TRBV6-6 to TRBJ2-1; the D is unclear. The source was CD4+ or CD8+ T cells sorted from blood, collected in a trial of the OX40 agonist ivuxolimab. This receptor was taken from an adult with an advanced solid tumor such as melanoma, head and neck, liver or kidney cancer. The CDR3 nucleotides are TGTGCCAGCAGTTACGAATCGGCAGGTAGCAGTGAGCAGTTCTTC. It translates to CASSYESAGSSEQFF.